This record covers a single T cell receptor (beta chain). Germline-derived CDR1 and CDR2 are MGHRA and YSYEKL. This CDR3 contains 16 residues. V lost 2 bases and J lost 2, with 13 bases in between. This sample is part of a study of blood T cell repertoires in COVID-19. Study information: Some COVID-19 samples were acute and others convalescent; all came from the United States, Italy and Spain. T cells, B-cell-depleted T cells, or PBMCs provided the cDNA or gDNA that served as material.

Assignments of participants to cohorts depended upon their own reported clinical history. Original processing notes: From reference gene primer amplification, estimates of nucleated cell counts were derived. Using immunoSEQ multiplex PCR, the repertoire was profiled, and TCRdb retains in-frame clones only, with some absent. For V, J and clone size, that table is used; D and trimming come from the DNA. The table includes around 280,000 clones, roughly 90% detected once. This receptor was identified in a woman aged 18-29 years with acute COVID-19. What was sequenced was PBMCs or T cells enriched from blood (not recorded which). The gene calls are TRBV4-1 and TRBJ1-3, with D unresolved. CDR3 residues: CASSQFSSGAGNTIYF. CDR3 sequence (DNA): TGCGCCAGCAGCCAATTTTCTTCCGGGGCTGGAAACACCATATATTTT.